One sample yielded the 19 T cell receptor beta chains listed below, sequenced in a study of shared clonotypes between healthy human individuals. Here immunoSEQ multiplex PCR was the method, and the copy in TCRdb shows in-frame clones only, minus some. The data hold about 450,000 clones, with around 80% observed a single time. Sample: PBMCs. These receptors were collected from a woman in her thirties or forties in good health. Some clones in this sample may be carry-over from other donors' samples.

This chain connects TRBV18 to TRBJ2-3; TRBD1 matches 7 bases. Germline loops: CDR1 KGHSH, CDR2 LQKENI. The junction had 11 bases not matched to a gene; V was cut back by 5 bases and J by 3 bases. The CDR3 runs 16 residues. This chain's CDR3 is CASSSRGQARTDTQYF. CDR3 sequence (DNA): TGTGCCAGCTCATCAAGAGGACAGGCACGAACAGATACGCAGTATTTT.

The chain combines TRBV6-5 with TRBJ2-1; D is ambiguous. Germline loops: CDR1 MNHEY, CDR2 SVGAGI. Trimming took 2 bases from V and 0 from J, leaving 5 bases between them. This CDR3 spans 14 amino acids. The CDR3 bases are TGTGCCAGCAGTTACGAGAGCTCCTACAATGAGCAGTTCTTC. Translation gives CASSYESSYNEQFF.

The chain carries TRBV28 and TRBJ1-2; perhaps TRBD1 as D (6 bases). The germline gives CDR1 MDHEN, CDR2 SYDVKM. Trimming cost V 3 bases and J 3 bases, with 11 bases left between them. This CDR3 is built from 14 residues. The chain's CDR3 is CASSFPGEYYGYTF. DNA for the CDR3: TGTGCCAGCAGTTTTCCAGGGGAGTACTATGGCTACACCTTC.

The chain uses TRBV5-1 and TRBJ2-1; the D is unclear. Per germline, CDR1 SGHRS and CDR2 YFSETQ. The CDR3 totals 14 residues. V lost 4 bases to trimming and J lost 5 bases, with 13 bases between them. Here the CDR3 DNA reads TGCGCCAGCAGCCTTAGGACGGGTGACAATGAGCAGTTCTTC. Its protein is CASSLRTGDNEQFF.

This clone was found once. This sequence joins TRBV4-2 and TRBJ2-5; D remains unclear. CDR1 LGHNA and CDR2 YNFKEQ come from the germline V gene. CDR3 length: 15 residues. V was trimmed by 4 bases and J by 5 bases, leaving 17 bases between them. DNA of the CDR3: TGTGCCAGCAGCCCCACAAACGCGGCTCCTGAGACCCAGTACTTC. It specifies CASSPTNAAPETQYF.

The chain has TRBV2 and TRBJ2-2, with D unresolved. CDR1 SNHLY and CDR2 FYNNEI come from the germline V gene. CDR3 length equals 14 residues. V was pared by 4 bases and J by 0 bases, with 6 bases between. The CDR3 spells CASSGTANTGELFF. Written as DNA, the CDR3 is TGTGCCAGCAGTGGGACGGCGAACACCGGGGAGCTGTTTTTT. Looking up the rest from reference TRBV2 and TRBJ2-2 gives the full variable domain: EPEVTQTPSHQVTQMGQEVILRCVPISNHLYFYWYRQILGQKVEFLVSFYNNEISEKSEIFDDQFSVERPDGSNFTLKIRSTKLEDSAMYFCASSGTANTGELFFGEGSRLTVL.

This chain links TRBV4-3 with TRBJ2-7; 8 positions agree with TRBD1. Germline CDR1 and CDR2: LGHNA and YSLEER. With 4 bases clipped from V and 3 bases from J, the junction kept 8 bases outside the gene matches. This CDR3 has 15 amino acids. The CDR3 reads CASSPRTGPRYEQYF. CDR3 DNA: TGCGCCAGCAGCCCCCGGACAGGGCCTCGCTACGAGCAGTACTTC.

DNA of the CDR3: TGTGCCAGCAGCTTAGCAGGGGGAACTTTGACTTTC. This sequence encodes CASSLAGGTLTF. V and J are TRBV7-9 and TRBJ2-6, with a weak D call TRBD1 (6 bases). Trimming cost V 0 bases and J 17 bases, with 11 bases left between them. The CDR3 runs to 12 residues. Looked up from germline, CDR1 is SEHNR and CDR2 is FQNEAQ (reference sequence).

The chain combines TRBV6-5 with TRBJ1-2; tentatively, D is TRBD1 (5 bases). Germline CDR1 reads MNHEY; CDR2 reads SVGAGI. The CDR3 length is 13 residues. The germline V and J ends were trimmed by 5 bases and 8 bases, with 15 bases remaining between them. The CDR3 loop is CASSPAGRRGYTF. The CDR3, as DNA: TGTGCCAGCAGTCCCGCAGGGCGACGGGGCTACACCTTC.

The chain uses TRBV2 and TRBJ2-7; TRBD2 might be the D (6 bases). Germline values: CDR1 SNHLY, CDR2 FYNNEI. The V end lost 6 bases, the J end lost 0 bases, and 12 bases lay between the germline ends. This CDR3 region has 14 residues. CDR3 residues: CASRRDGSSYEQYF. The DNA for the CDR3 is TGTGCCAGCAGACGGGACGGGAGCTCCTACGAGCAGTACTTC.

Remarks on this clone: Relative to the germline gene, one junction end is altered; a read error may explain this. The same CDR3 is also encoded by other DNA sequences in this sample. The chain is built from TRBV6-5 and TRBJ1-2; D is perhaps TRBD1 (5 bases). The CDR3 is made up of 13 amino acids. Germline V gives CDR1 MNHEY, CDR2 SVGAGI. The CDR3 DNA is TGTGCCAGCAGGCCCCTGGGGGACTATGGTTACACCTTC. The encoded protein is CASRPLGDYGYTF.

The chain is built from TRBV15 and TRBJ1-1; no clear D gene. The germline V gene encodes CDR1 LNHNV and CDR2 YYDKDF (reference sequence). This CDR3 is 13 amino acids long. The ends were cut back, 0 bases at V and 3 bases at J, with 5 bases in the middle. The CDR3 region is CATSRDFHTEAFF. CDR3 bases: TGTGCCACCAGCAGAGATTTCCACACTGAAGCTTTCTTT.

This clone was seen a few times. The chain employs TRBV4-3 and TRBJ2-6; D tentatively reads TRBD1 or TRBD2 (6 bases each). V was pared by 6 bases and J by 4 bases, with 25 bases between. The germline CDR1 and CDR2 sequences are LGHNA and YSLEER. This CDR3 is built from 19 residues. In DNA form, the CDR3 reads TGCGCCAGCAGTCGGGGGCCCCTGGCAGATGGTATGGGGGCCAACGTCCTGACTTTC. This encodes CASSRGPLADGMGANVLTF.

The rearrangement links TRBV9 to TRBJ2-1; 9 bases align to TRBD2. The germline V gene encodes CDR1 SGDLS and CDR2 YYNGEE. J gave up 4 bases and V 3 bases, and 8 bases lay outside the gene matches. The CDR3 has 16 residues. The CDR3 DNA sequence: TGTGCCAGCAGCGAAACCGGGACTAGCCTGTACAATGAGCAGTTCTTC. Its translation: CASSETGTSLYNEQFF.

This clone was found once. The rearrangement joins TRBV9 to TRBJ2-5; D perhaps matches TRBD2 (7 bases). Deletions cut 0 bases from V and 4 bases from J, with 10 bases between. This CDR3 region has 14 residues. Germline CDR1 is SGDLS and CDR2 is YYNGEE. Written as DNA, the CDR3 is TGTGCCAGCAGCGTAGTGGGAGGGGGAGAGACCCAGTACTTC. Protein sequence: CASSVVGGGETQYF.

About this clone: Other DNA sequences from this sample encode an identical CDR3 as well. The J gene is TRBJ2-2, the V gene TRBV30, with D tentatively TRBD1 (5 bases). The CDR3 covers 13 residues. Trimming shortened V by 3 bases and J by 1 base, and 6 bases separated the two germline ends. CDR1 and CDR2 from the germline V gene are GTSNPN and SVGIG (reference sequence). Written as DNA, the CDR3 is TGTGCCTGGAGAGGGGAGAACACCGGGGAGCTGTTTTTT. Protein sequence: CAWRGENTGELFF.

This sequence joins TRBV6-1 and TRBJ2-6; D is possibly TRBD2 (6 bases). The CDR3 is 15 amino acids. V lost 3 bases and J lost 0, with 6 bases in between. Looked up from germline, CDR1 is MNHNS and CDR2 is SASEGT. The chain's CDR3 is CASSDGSSGANVLTF. The CDR3 coding sequence is TGTGCCAGCAGTGACGGGAGCTCTGGGGCCAACGTCCTGACTTTC.

In this sample, this clone turned up once. The chain carries TRBV5-1 and TRBJ2-7; 9 nucleotides line up with TRBD2. The CDR3 has 16 residues. V lost 3 bases and J lost 5; bases outside the gene matches: 12. Germline V gene sequence: CDR1 SGHRS, CDR2 YFSETQ. CDR3 coding DNA: TGCGCCAGCAGCTCGACCCCGGGACTAGCAAGTAACGAGCAGTACTTC. Protein product: CASSSTPGLASNEQYF.

This clone came up once. V usage is TRBV7-9 and J usage is TRBJ2-1, with 13 positions matching TRBD2. The germline CDR1 and CDR2 sequences are SEHNR and FQNEAQ (reference sequence). This CDR3 spans 19 amino acids. After removal of 5 bases from V and 0 bases from J, the junction contained 10 bases not matched to a gene. The CDR3, as DNA: TGTGCCAGCAGCCGGGGGGCACTAGCGGGAGGGAGCTCCTACAATGAGCAGTTCTTC. This codes for CASSRGALAGGSSYNEQFF. Together with reference TRBV7-9 and TRBJ2-1, the CDR3 gives the full variable domain: DTGVSQNPRHKITKRGQNVTFRCDPISEHNRLYWYRQTLGQGPEFLTYFQNEAQLEKSRLLSDRFSAERPKGSFSTLEIQRTEQGDSAMYLCASSRGALAGGSSYNEQFFGPGTRLTVL.